This T cell receptor (beta chain) was identified during a study of blood T cell repertoires in COVID-19. Study overall: Sources were T cells, B-cell-depleted T cells, or PBMCs; the material itself was cDNA or gDNA.

Only in-frame clones appear in the TCRdb table, and some are missing; sequencing was by immunoSEQ multiplex PCR. The data show hundreds of thousands of clones, approximately 88% seen once. Looked up from germline, CDR1 is SGDLS and CDR2 is YYNGEE. Trimming left V 0 bases short and J 3 bases short, with 6 bases between. The CDR3 extends over 13 amino acids. This receptor was obtained from a woman in her 50s with COVID-19, enrolled during active disease. This chain joins TRBV9 and TRBJ1-1; D not certain. The sequenced sample consisted of peripheral blood. CDR3 in amino acids: CASSVAVDTEAFF. CDR3 in DNA: TGTGCCAGCAGCGTAGCGGTGGACACTGAAGCTTTCTTT.